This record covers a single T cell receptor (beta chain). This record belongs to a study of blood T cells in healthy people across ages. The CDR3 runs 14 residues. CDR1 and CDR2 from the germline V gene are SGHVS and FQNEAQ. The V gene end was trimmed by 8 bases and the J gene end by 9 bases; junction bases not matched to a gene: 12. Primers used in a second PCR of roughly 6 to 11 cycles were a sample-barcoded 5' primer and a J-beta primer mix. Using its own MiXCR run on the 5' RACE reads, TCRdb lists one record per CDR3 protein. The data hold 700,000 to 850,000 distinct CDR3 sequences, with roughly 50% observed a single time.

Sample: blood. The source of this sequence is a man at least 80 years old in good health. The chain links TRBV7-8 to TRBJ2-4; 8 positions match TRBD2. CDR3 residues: CASGSRTSPGIQYF. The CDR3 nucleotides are TGTGCCAGCGGATCTAGGACTAGCCCAGGCATTCAGTACTTC.